This T cell receptor beta chain was identified during a study of shared clonotypes between healthy human individuals. Study overall: Each donor had three CD4 naive, three CD4 memory, two CD8 naive and one CD8 memory plate.

In the case of this clone: The antigen remains undetermined.

Each donor was a Caucasian adult residing in Nashville, Tennessee. General study results and limits: When compared with the clonotypes that were shared by all four sorted-subset donors, the non-shared clonotypes turned out to have lower generation probabilities.

Assay: immunoSEQ multiplex PCR; the TCRdb copy retains only in-frame clones and omits some. The profile shows around 2.5 million clones, under 95% of them singletons. This CDR3 contains 16 residues. Germline CDR1 MDHEN, CDR2 SYDVKM. Trimming removed 4 bases at V and 1 base at J, with 16 bases between. The sequencing input was naive CD4+ T cells from PBMCs. Subset given: CD45RA+ positively selected. The chain couples TRBV28 to TRBJ1-1; possible D gene TRBD1, 6 bases. This sequence was found in a man between 18 and 35 years old in good health. Some clones in this sample may be carry-over from other donors' samples. The CDR3 DNA is TGTGCCAGCAGTTCCTTACCGACAGGAAGGAACACTGAAGCTTTCTTT. Its translation: CASSSLPTGRNTEAFF.